Listed below are T cell receptor beta chains from one sample, sequenced in a study of post-analysis software for immune sequencing data. TCRdb reprocessed the PCR reads via MiXCR and lists one record per CDR3 protein. The data hold approximately 350,000 distinct CDR3 sequences, with around 37% observed a single time. The sample comprised blood. The receptor source for this set is a girl aged 5 to 17 with multiple sclerosis. Both conserved end residues are part of each CDR3. D genes are given only for firm matches. Only part of the rows carry a size: once, few, many, or a class if the clone is expanded.

d_gene: NA
abundance: NA
len: 12
j_gene: TRBJ2-5
v_gene: TRBV20-1
CDR3aa: CSAREARRTQYF
CDR3nt: TGCAGTGCTAGAGAGGCCAGAAGGACCCAGTACTTC

d_gene: NA
abundance: NA
len: 15
j_gene: TRBJ2-3
v_gene: TRBV4-2
CDR3aa: CASSQEMGDTDTQYF
CDR3nt: TGTGCCAGCAGCCAAGAGATGGGGGACACAGATACGCAGTATTTT

d_gene: NA
abundance: NA
len: 14
j_gene: TRBJ1-2
v_gene: TRBV28
CDR3aa: CASSSQVANYGYTF
CDR3nt: TGTGCTAGCAGTTCCCAGGTGGCTAACTATGGCTACACCTTC

d_gene: NA
abundance: NA
len: 14
j_gene: TRBJ1-1
v_gene: TRBV7-3
CDR3aa: CASSLWGMNTEAFF
CDR3nt: TGTGCCAGCAGCTTATGGGGCATGAACACTGAAGCTTTCTTT

d_gene: NA
abundance: NA
len: 14
j_gene: TRBJ1-2
v_gene: TRBV5-1
CDR3aa: CASSAQETNYGYTF
CDR3nt: TGCGCCAGCAGCGCCCAGGAGACCAACTATGGCTACACCTTC

d_gene: NA
abundance: NA
len: 15
j_gene: TRBJ1-2
v_gene: TRBV5-1
CDR3aa: CASSLEPGFGYGYTF
CDR3nt: TGCGCCAGCAGCTTGGAACCGGGATTCGGCTATGGCTACACCTTC

d_gene: TRBD1
abundance: few
len: 15
j_gene: TRBJ2-7
v_gene: TRBV7-2
CDR3aa: CASSRGGTGGHEQYF
CDR3nt: TGTGCCAGCAGCCGAGGGGGGACAGGGGGGCACGAGCAGTACTTC

d_gene: NA
abundance: few
len: 12
j_gene: TRBJ1-2
v_gene: TRBV12-3/TRBV12-4
CDR3aa: CASSLGREGYTF
CDR3nt: TGTGCCAGCAGTTTGGGCAGGGAAGGCTACACCTTC

d_gene: TRBD1
abundance: NA
len: 15
j_gene: TRBJ2-7
v_gene: TRBV29-1
CDR3aa: CSVSSPQGAIYEQYF
CDR3nt: TGCAGCGTTTCTTCCCCCCAGGGGGCCATCTACGAGCAGTACTTC

d_gene: NA
abundance: many
len: 14
j_gene: TRBJ1-2
v_gene: TRBV18
CDR3aa: CASSPDSSNYGYTF
CDR3nt: TGTGCCAGCAGTCCAGACAGCTCTAACTATGGCTACACCTTC

d_gene: NA
abundance: few
len: 14
j_gene: TRBJ2-3
v_gene: TRBV29-1
CDR3aa: CSVENRAPTDTQYF
CDR3nt: TGCAGCGTTGAAAACAGGGCCCCCACAGATACGCAGTATTTT

d_gene: TRBD2
abundance: many
len: 16
j_gene: TRBJ2-4
v_gene: TRBV7-2
CDR3aa: CASSLGAGGAKNIQYF
CDR3nt: TGTGCCAGCAGCTTAGGCGCGGGAGGGGCCAAAAACATTCAGTACTTC

d_gene: NA
abundance: NA
len: 19
j_gene: TRBJ1-5
v_gene: TRBV6-2/TRBV6-3
CDR3aa: CASSYFAGTTPTSNQPQHF
CDR3nt: TGTGCCAGCAGTTACTTCGCCGGGACAACTCCTACTAGCAATCAGCCCCAGCATTTT

d_gene: NA
abundance: few
len: 14
j_gene: TRBJ2-4
v_gene: TRBV7-6
CDR3aa: CASSQLGFGNIQYF
CDR3nt: TGTGCCAGCAGCCAACTAGGGTTTGGGAACATTCAGTACTTC

d_gene: NA
abundance: few
len: 14
j_gene: TRBJ2-1
v_gene: TRBV7-3
CDR3aa: CASSLNGAYNEQFF
CDR3nt: TGTGCCAGCAGCTTAAATGGGGCCTACAATGAGCAGTTCTTC

d_gene: TRBD1
abundance: NA
len: 13
j_gene: TRBJ2-1
v_gene: TRBV9
CDR3aa: CASSAPQGDEQFF
CDR3nt: TGTGCCAGCAGCGCGCCACAGGGGGATGAGCAGTTCTTC

d_gene: TRBD1
abundance: NA
len: 13
j_gene: TRBJ2-7
v_gene: TRBV5-6
CDR3aa: CASSTDRPYEQYF
CDR3nt: TGTGCCAGCAGCACGGACAGGCCCTACGAGCAGTACTTC

d_gene: NA
abundance: NA
len: 13
j_gene: TRBJ2-1
v_gene: TRBV23-1
CDR3aa: CASSPREENEQFF
CDR3nt: TGCGCCAGCAGTCCCCGGGAAGAAAATGAGCAGTTCTTC

d_gene: TRBD2
abundance: NA
len: 18
j_gene: TRBJ2-5
v_gene: TRBV5-8
CDR3aa: CASSLGTSGVPYQETQYF
CDR3nt: TGTGCCAGCAGCTTGGGGACTAGCGGGGTCCCGTACCAAGAGACCCAGTACTTC

d_gene: TRBD2
abundance: many
len: 14
j_gene: TRBJ2-5
v_gene: TRBV12-3/TRBV12-4
CDR3aa: CASSSGTSRETQYF
CDR3nt: TGTGCCAGCAGTTCCGGGACTAGCAGGGAGACCCAGTACTTC

d_gene: NA
abundance: few
len: 13
j_gene: TRBJ1-3
v_gene: TRBV12-3/TRBV12-4
CDR3aa: CASSLGSGNTIYF
CDR3nt: TGTGCCAGCAGTTTGGGGTCTGGAAACACCATATATTTT

d_gene: NA
abundance: NA
len: 16
j_gene: TRBJ1-2
v_gene: TRBV9
CDR3aa: CASSAASGPSNYGYTF
CDR3nt: TGTGCCAGCAGCGCTGCGTCAGGGCCTTCTAACTATGGCTACACCTTC

d_gene: NA
abundance: NA
len: 15
j_gene: TRBJ1-5
v_gene: TRBV11-1
CDR3aa: CASSARQELGWPQHF
CDR3nt: TGTGCCAGCAGCGCCCGACAGGAGCTGGGGTGGCCCCAGCATTTT

d_gene: TRBD1
abundance: NA
len: 16
j_gene: TRBJ2-1
v_gene: TRBV12-3/TRBV12-4
CDR3aa: CASSSLQGASLTEQFF
CDR3nt: TGTGCCAGCAGCTCCCTACAGGGGGCTTCTCTCACTGAGCAGTTCTTC

d_gene: NA
abundance: NA
len: 15
j_gene: TRBJ2-7
v_gene: TRBV12-3/TRBV12-4
CDR3aa: CASSLKGGESYEQYF
CDR3nt: TGTGCCAGCAGTTTGAAGGGCGGGGAATCCTACGAGCAGTACTTC

d_gene: NA
abundance: many
len: 12
j_gene: TRBJ2-5
v_gene: TRBV20-1
CDR3aa: CSARYRQETQYF
CDR3nt: TGCAGTGCTAGATACAGGCAAGAGACCCAGTACTTC

d_gene: NA
abundance: NA
len: 17
j_gene: TRBJ2-1
v_gene: TRBV5-1
CDR3aa: CASSLWAGSLGDNEQFF
CDR3nt: TGCGCCAGCAGCTTGTGGGCAGGGTCGTTGGGTGACAATGAGCAGTTCTTC

d_gene: TRBD2
abundance: few
len: 16
j_gene: TRBJ2-1
v_gene: TRBV20-1
CDR3aa: CSARVLAGGLWNEQFF
CDR3nt: TGCAGTGCTAGAGTACTAGCGGGGGGTCTGTGGAATGAGCAGTTCTTC

d_gene: TRBD1
abundance: NA
len: 14
j_gene: TRBJ2-3
v_gene: TRBV6-2/TRBV6-3
CDR3aa: CASSYHTGGDTQYF
CDR3nt: TGTGCCAGCAGTTATCATACAGGGGGAGATACGCAGTATTTT

d_gene: NA
abundance: NA
len: 15
j_gene: TRBJ1-1
v_gene: TRBV12-3/TRBV12-4
CDR3aa: CASSPQVAGRTEAFF
CDR3nt: TGTGCCAGCAGCCCCCAGGTGGCAGGGAGGACTGAAGCTTTCTTT

d_gene: TRBD1
abundance: few
len: 15
j_gene: TRBJ1-6
v_gene: TRBV7-2
CDR3aa: CASSFLGQGDSPLHF
CDR3nt: TGTGCCAGCAGCTTCCTTGGGCAGGGGGACTCACCCCTCCACTTT

d_gene: NA
abundance: NA
len: 19
j_gene: TRBJ1-1
v_gene: TRBV4-1
CDR3aa: CASSHHTQGTLEQRAEAFF
CDR3nt: TGCGCCAGCAGCCACCACACACAGGGAACCCTGGAGCAACGTGCTGAAGCTTTCTTT

d_gene: NA
abundance: few
len: 13
j_gene: TRBJ2-7
v_gene: TRBV12-3/TRBV12-4
CDR3aa: CASSFYLGYEQYF
CDR3nt: TGTGCCAGCAGCTTTTACTTGGGCTACGAGCAGTACTTC

d_gene: NA
abundance: NA
len: 14
j_gene: TRBJ2-5
v_gene: TRBV6-1
CDR3aa: CASSERTAQETQYF
CDR3nt: TGTGCCAGTTCCGAACGGACAGCCCAAGAGACCCAGTACTTC

d_gene: NA
abundance: NA
len: 16
j_gene: TRBJ2-4
v_gene: TRBV4-2
CDR3aa: CASSRTPSTAKNIQYF
CDR3nt: TGTGCCAGCAGCCGGACACCTAGCACAGCCAAAAACATTCAGTACTTC

d_gene: NA
abundance: NA
len: 13
j_gene: TRBJ1-2
v_gene: TRBV20-1
CDR3aa: CSARLRTNYGYTF
CDR3nt: TGCAGTGCTAGGTTAAGGACTAACTATGGCTACACCTTC

d_gene: NA
abundance: NA
len: 13
j_gene: TRBJ2-1
v_gene: TRBV10-3
CDR3aa: CATGRQVHNEQFF
CDR3nt: TGTGCCACGGGCCGACAGGTCCACAATGAGCAGTTCTTC

d_gene: NA
abundance: NA
len: 14
j_gene: TRBJ2-1
v_gene: TRBV4-3
CDR3aa: CASSQPGTYNEQFF
CDR3nt: TGCGCCAGCAGCCAGCCCGGGACTTACAATGAGCAGTTCTTC

d_gene: NA
abundance: NA
len: 15
j_gene: TRBJ2-3
v_gene: TRBV4-3
CDR3aa: CASSHSGLDEDTQYF
CDR3nt: TGCGCCAGCAGCCATTCGGGGCTAGATGAAGATACGCAGTATTTT

d_gene: NA
abundance: few
len: 18
j_gene: TRBJ1-5
v_gene: TRBV6-1
CDR3aa: CASSERGKRGNSNQPQHF
CDR3nt: TGTGCCAGCAGTGAGCGTGGGAAAAGGGGGAATAGCAATCAGCCCCAGCATTTT

d_gene: NA
abundance: NA
len: 15
j_gene: TRBJ1-6
v_gene: TRBV7-6
CDR3aa: CAGSLALSPNSPLHF
CDR3nt: TGTGCCGGCAGCTTAGCGTTGAGCCCTAATTCACCCCTCCACTTT

d_gene: NA
abundance: NA
len: 14
j_gene: TRBJ2-2
v_gene: TRBV12-3/TRBV12-4
CDR3aa: CASSLQRNTGELFF
CDR3nt: TGTGCCAGCAGTTTACAGAGGAACACCGGGGAGCTGTTTTTT

d_gene: TRBD1
abundance: few
len: 14
j_gene: TRBJ1-2
v_gene: TRBV5-6
CDR3aa: CASSFPQGPNGYTF
CDR3nt: TGTGCCAGCAGCTTCCCACAGGGGCCCAATGGCTACACCTTC

d_gene: NA
abundance: NA
len: 13
j_gene: TRBJ1-2
v_gene: TRBV20-1
CDR3aa: CSASQGSTGGYTF
CDR3nt: TGCAGTGCTAGTCAGGGTTCGACGGGCGGCTACACCTTC